The 25 T cell receptor beta chains listed next were all sequenced from one sample in a study of molecular identifiers for immune sequencing clone quantification. From the PCR reads, TCRdb called clonotypes with MiXCR, one entry per CDR3 protein. In the table there are over 300,000 distinct CDR3 sequences, roughly a quarter of which are singletons. The material sequenced was naive CD8+ T cells from blood, with Jurkat cell RNA spiked in. This sample's subset: FACS-sorted CD8+CD4-CCR7+CD45RA+ naive T cells. The receptor source for this set is a human donor in good health. Some libraries in this study had Jurkat cell RNA spiked in.

This clonotype showed up just a few times. This chain links TRBV7-8 with TRBJ2-7; unclear D gene. Germline-derived CDR1 and CDR2 are SGHVS and FQNEAQ. CDR3 length: 13 residues. Trimming removed 2 bases from V and 3 bases from J, with 8 bases in between. This chain's CDR3 is CASSLRPLYEQYF. The CDR3 nucleotides read TGTGCCAGCAGCTTAAGGCCCCTCTACGAGCAGTACTTC.

The V call is TRBV30, the J call TRBJ2-7; D unclear. The V gene's germline CDR1 is GTSNPN and CDR2 SVGIG (reference sequence). Trimming shortened V by 1 base and J by 6 bases, and 13 bases separated the two germline ends. This CDR3 is 13 amino acids long. CDR3 DNA: TGTGCCTGGAGTGACAACTCACACTTCGAGCAGTACTTC. Translation: CAWSDNSHFEQYF. Full variable domain (remainder filled in from reference TRBV30 and TRBJ2-7): SQTIHQWPATLVQPVGSPLSLECTVEGTSNPNLYWYRQAAGRGLQLLFYSVGIGQISSEVPQNLSASRPQDRQFILSSKKLLLSDSGFYLCAWSDNSHFEQYFGPGTRLTVT.

The table lists this clonotype with a few counts. The gene calls are TRBV6-6 and TRBJ2-3; D is unclear. Between the trimmed V and J ends, which lost 2 bases and 2 bases, there was a span of 5 bases. The CDR3 is 13 residues long. The germline CDR1 and CDR2 sequences are MNHNY and SVGAGI (reference sequence). In DNA form, the CDR3 reads TGTGCCAGCAGTTACCATTACACAGATACGCAGTATTTT. It is translated as CASSYHYTDTQYF.

This clonotype was picked up many times. V gene TRBV7-2 combines with J gene TRBJ2-7; 7 nucleotides align to TRBD2. Germline values: CDR1 SGHTA, CDR2 FQGNSA. V dropped 0 bases and J dropped 4; count of bases not matched to a gene: 3. This CDR3 region has 14 residues. CDR3 residues: CASSLATGRYEQYF. The CDR3 DNA reads TGTGCCAGCAGCTTAGCTACCGGGAGGTACGAGCAGTACTTC. The complete variable domain, with remaining parts taken from reference TRBV7-2 and TRBJ2-7, reads GAGVSQSPSNKVTEKGKDVELRCDPISGHTALYWYRQSLGQGLEFLIYFQGNSAPDKSGLPSDRFSAERTGGSVSTLTIQRTQQEDSAVYLCASSLATGRYEQYFGPGTRLTVT.

This clonotype was seen many times. The chain combines TRBV4-1 with TRBJ1-1; 9 bases fit TRBD1. V trimming: 0 bases; J trimming: 5 bases; junction bases outside the gene matches: 7. The CDR3 sequence is 16 residues long. Germline assignment: CDR1 MGHRA and CDR2 YSYEKL. The CDR3 DNA reads as TGCGCCAGCAGCCAAGAATATACAGGGGGCTTGACTGAAGCTTTCTTT. Encoded protein: CASSQEYTGGLTEAFF.

This clonotype was counted once. Just one base apart from a much larger clone, this may be a read error. V gene TRBV2 combines with J gene TRBJ1-4; D is uncertain. The V end was cut by 6 bases, the J end by 8 bases, with 25 bases between. The germline gives CDR1 SNHLY, CDR2 FYNNEI. The CDR3 runs 17 residues. CDR3 sequence (DNA): TGTGCCAGCAGATGCCTTAGCCCGGTTCCGGCGAGGGAAAAACTGTTTTTT. Translation gives CASRCLSPVPAREKLFF.

The gene calls are TRBV10-3 and TRBJ2-7, with unresolved D. This CDR3 is 15 amino acids long. Looked up from germline, CDR1 is ENHRY and CDR2 is SYGVKD. V shed 0 bases and J shed 0 bases, with 9 bases lying between them. The CDR3 loop is CAISESGGSSYEQYF. Written as DNA, the CDR3 is TGTGCCATCAGTGAGTCGGGCGGCAGCTCCTACGAGCAGTACTTC.

This clonotype was counted at least ten times. The gene calls are TRBV4-1 and TRBJ2-2; 10 nucleotides line up with TRBD1. There are 16 residues in the CDR3. CDR1 is MGHRA and CDR2 is YSYEKL in the germline V gene. The V and J ends lost 3 bases and 7 bases, in that order; junction bases with no gene match: 8. CDR3 coding DNA: TGCGCCAGCAGCCACCTAGGACAGGGGGAGTACGGGGAGCTGTTTTTT. Protein: CASSHLGQGEYGELFF.

This clonotype was seen ten or more times. This chain links TRBV29-1 with TRBJ2-7; 13 nucleotides agree with TRBD2. J was trimmed by 1 base and V by 4 bases; bases with no gene match: 7. CDR1 SQVTM and CDR2 ANQGSEA come from the germline V gene. The CDR3 totals 16 residues. The DNA of the CDR3 is TGCAGCGTTGGAGCCCGGGGACTAGCGGGGTCCTACGAGCAGTACTTC. Translated, it gives CSVGARGLAGSYEQYF.

In its sample, this clonotype was seen many times. V is TRBV29-1 and J is TRBJ1-2; 7 positions agree with TRBD1. J gave up 7 bases and V 5 bases, and 7 bases lay outside the gene matches. Germline assignment: CDR1 SQVTM and CDR2 ANQGSEA. This CDR3 comprises 12 residues. CDR3 in DNA: TGCAGCGTTATGACAGGGACAGCTGGCTACACCTTC. Its translation is CSVMTGTAGYTF.

The gene calls are TRBV11-2 and TRBJ2-1; D not certain. The germline V gene has CDR1 SGHAT and CDR2 FQNNGV. The germline V and J ends were trimmed by 6 bases and 0 bases, with 15 bases remaining between them. This CDR3 is 16 amino acids long. CDR3 sequence (DNA): TGTGCCAGCAGTCGACTCGACCCCAGCTCCTACAATGAGCAGTTCTTC. Its protein is CASSRLDPSSYNEQFF.

This clonotype has a single count. The junction departs from germline at one end; a sequencing error may be responsible. The rearrangement joins TRBV4-1 to TRBJ2-3; D not certain. The CDR3 spans 16 residues. Germline V CDR1 and CDR2: MGHRA, YSYEKL. CDR3 DNA sequence: TGCGCCAACAGCCCCTCGGATGCCCCGCGGACAGATACGCAGTATTTT. Encoded protein: CANSPSDAPRTDTQYF.

The rearrangement uses TRBV20-1 and TRBJ2-7, with D uncertain. CDR1 and CDR2 (germline): DFQATT, SNEGSKA (reference sequence). V was clipped by 3 bases and J by 0 bases, with 15 bases between them. The CDR3 consists of 15 residues. This CDR3 reads CSARVTGVPSYEQYF. In DNA form, the CDR3 reads TGCAGTGCTAGGGTAACGGGCGTACCCTCCTACGAGCAGTACTTC.

About this clonotype itself: This CDR3 is missing its conserved last phenylalanine or tryptophan, likely due to a read error. Here the CDR3 DNA reads TGCAGTGTAGCCCGCTCGGGGAGTCGGGGGGATACGCAGTATTCT. Translation: CSVARSGSRGDTQYS. The V and J genes are TRBV20-1 and TRBJ2-3, with a weak D call TRBD2 (6 bases). In germline, CDR1 is DFQATT, CDR2 SNEGSKA (reference sequence). V lost 7 bases to trimming and J lost 6 bases, with 23 bases between them. The CDR3 runs to 15 residues.

This chain connects TRBV6-2 or TRBV6-3 to TRBJ2-2; TRBD1 matches at 9 bases. V gave up 6 bases and J gave up 0 bases; unmatched junction bases: 14. The CDR3 spans 19 residues. CDR1 MNHEY and CDR2 SVGEGT come from the germline V gene. As DNA, the CDR3 is TGTGCCAGCAGCCCCGGGACAGGGCTTATTAGTCCGAACACCGGGGAGCTGTTTTTT. It yields the protein CASSPGTGLISPNTGELFF.

This clonotype appeared many times. The chain carries TRBV20-1 and TRBJ2-7; the D gene could be TRBD1 or TRBD2 (5 bases each). The V gene lost 6 bases and the J gene lost 3 bases, with 15 bases spanning the gap. CDR3 length: 13 residues. CDR1 and CDR2 from the germline V gene are DFQATT and SNEGSKA (reference sequence). CDR3 DNA sequence: TGCAGTGCCCCTTCGGGGCTCCTCTACGAGCAGTACTTC. As protein: CSAPSGLLYEQYF.

The gene calls are TRBV7-9 and TRBJ2-1; 14 bases match TRBD2. V lost 6 bases and J lost 6; bases outside the gene matches: 4. Germline lookup yields CDR1 SEHNR and CDR2 FQNEAQ (reference sequence). This CDR3 contains 15 residues. Written as DNA, the CDR3 is TGTGCCAGCAGGAGGGGGACTAGCGGGGGCAATGAGCAGTTCTTC. Translation: CASRRGTSGGNEQFF.

This clonotype was seen a few times. The CDR3 coding sequence is TGCAGTGCTAGAGATTGGAAGGGGATGCGCCTCGAGCAGTACTTC. It translates to CSARDWKGMRLEQYF. The rearrangement links TRBV20-1 to TRBJ2-7; possible D gene TRBD1, 5 bases. V lost 0 bases to trimming and J lost 6 bases, with 18 bases between them. This CDR3 has 15 residues. Germline CDR1 and CDR2: DFQATT and SNEGSKA (reference sequence).

This clonotype was seen at least ten times. The chain has TRBV2 and TRBJ2-3, with 15 bases aligning to TRBD2. The V gene end was trimmed by 3 bases and the J gene end by 7 bases; junction bases not matched to a gene: 14. Germline CDR1 and CDR2: SNHLY and FYNNEI. This CDR3 contains 19 residues. This CDR3 reads CASSDTGLAGGRSPNTQYF. The DNA of the CDR3 is TGTGCCAGCAGTGACACCGGACTAGCGGGGGGGCGGAGTCCGAATACGCAGTATTTT.

This clonotype was found many times. The CDR3 DNA reads as TGTGCCAGCAGTGAGGAAGAGCAGTACTTC. Its translation: CASSEEEQYF. The V call is TRBV25-1, the J call TRBJ2-7; no firm D call. Trimming left V 3 bases short and J 7 bases short, with 4 bases between. Germline V lookup: CDR1 MGHDK, CDR2 SYGVNS. There are 10 residues in the CDR3.

This clonotype has at least ten counts. The chain has TRBV5-1 and TRBJ2-5; D not certain. V gave up 1 base and J gave up 0 bases, with 1 base separating them. This CDR3 contains 12 residues. Per the germline V gene, CDR1 is SGHRS and CDR2 is YFSETQ. CDR3 DNA: TGCGCCAGCAGCTTGTACCAAGAGACCCAGTACTTC. It is translated as CASSLYQETQYF.

This clonotype was recorded many times. V gene TRBV20-1 combines with J gene TRBJ1-4; 9 nucleotides match TRBD1. CDR1 and CDR2 from the germline V gene are DFQATT and SNEGSKA (reference sequence). The V segment lost 3 bases and the J segment 0 bases; nucleotides outside the gene matches: 11. The CDR3 length is 18 residues. The CDR3 sequence: CSARGTGIDIATNEKLFF. The CDR3 coding sequence is TGCAGTGCTAGGGGGACAGGGATTGATATAGCAACTAATGAAAAACTGTTTTTT.

This clonotype has a count of ten or more. This sequence joins TRBV6-2 or TRBV6-3 and TRBJ1-1; D is unresolved. CDR1 and CDR2 (germline): MNHEY, SVGEGT. The CDR3 extends over 12 amino acids. The V and J ends lost 8 bases and 1 base respectively, with 8 bases between them. CDR3 sequence reads: CASETKNTEAFF. The CDR3 DNA sequence: TGTGCCAGCGAAACAAAGAACACTGAAGCTTTCTTT.

J is TRBJ2-7 and V is TRBV7-9; D is undetermined. The V gene's germline CDR1 is SEHNR and CDR2 FQNEAQ (reference sequence). This CDR3 contains 16 residues. Trimming took off 5 bases at V and 4 bases at J, with 21 bases between the two ends. CDR3 bases: TGTGCCAGCAGCCCATTGAAGGACGGAGCAAGGTACGAGCAGTACTTC. Protein sequence: CASSPLKDGARYEQYF.

This clonotype was detected ten times or more. The chain joins TRBV24-1 to TRBJ2-3, with 7 bases lining up with TRBD2. The CDR3 covers 14 residues. Trimming removed 9 bases from V and 0 bases from J; junction bases left unmatched: 5. Germline loops: CDR1 KGHDR, CDR2 SFDVKD. The CDR3 is CATSGGGSTDTQYF. Written as DNA, the CDR3 is TGTGCCACCTCTGGCGGGGGTAGCACAGATACGCAGTATTTT.